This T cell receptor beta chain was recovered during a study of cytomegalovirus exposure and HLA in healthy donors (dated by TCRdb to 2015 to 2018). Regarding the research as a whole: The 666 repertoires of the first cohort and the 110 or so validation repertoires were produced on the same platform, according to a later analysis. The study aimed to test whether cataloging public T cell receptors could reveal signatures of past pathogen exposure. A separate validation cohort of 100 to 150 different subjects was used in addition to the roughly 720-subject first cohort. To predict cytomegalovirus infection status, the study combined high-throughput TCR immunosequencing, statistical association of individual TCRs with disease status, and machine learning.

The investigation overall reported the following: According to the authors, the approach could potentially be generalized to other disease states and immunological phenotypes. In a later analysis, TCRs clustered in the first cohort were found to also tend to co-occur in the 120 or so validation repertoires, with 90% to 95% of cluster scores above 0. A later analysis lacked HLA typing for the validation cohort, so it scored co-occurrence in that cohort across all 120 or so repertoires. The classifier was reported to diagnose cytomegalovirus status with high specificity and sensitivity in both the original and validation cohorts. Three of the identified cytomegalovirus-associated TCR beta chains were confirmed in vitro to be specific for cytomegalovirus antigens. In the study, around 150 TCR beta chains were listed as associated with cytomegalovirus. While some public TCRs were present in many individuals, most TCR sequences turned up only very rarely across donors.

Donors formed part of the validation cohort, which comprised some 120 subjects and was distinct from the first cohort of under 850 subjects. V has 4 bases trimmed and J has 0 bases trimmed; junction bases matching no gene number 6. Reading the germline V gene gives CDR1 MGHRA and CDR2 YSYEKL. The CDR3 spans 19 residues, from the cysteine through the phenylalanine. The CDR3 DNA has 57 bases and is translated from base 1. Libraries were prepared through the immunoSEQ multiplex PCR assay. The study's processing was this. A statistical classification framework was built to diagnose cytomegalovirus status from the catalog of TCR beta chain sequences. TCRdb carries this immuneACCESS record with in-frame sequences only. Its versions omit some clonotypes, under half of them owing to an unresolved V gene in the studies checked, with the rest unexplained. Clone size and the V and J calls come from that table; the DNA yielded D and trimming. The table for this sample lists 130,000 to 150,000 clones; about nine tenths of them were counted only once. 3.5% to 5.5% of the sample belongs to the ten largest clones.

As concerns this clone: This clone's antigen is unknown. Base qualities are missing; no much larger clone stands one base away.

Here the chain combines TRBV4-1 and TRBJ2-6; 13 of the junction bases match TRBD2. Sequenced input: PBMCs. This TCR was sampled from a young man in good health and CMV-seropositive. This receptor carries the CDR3 CASSRWGTSGISGANVLTF. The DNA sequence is TGCGCCAGCAGCCGCTGGGGGACTAGCGGGATCTCTGGGGCCAACGTCCTGACTTTC.